Sequencing of this T cell receptor (beta chain) was carried out in a study of blood T cell repertoires in COVID-19. Study-level information: T cells, B-cell-depleted T cells, or PBMCs provided the cDNA or gDNA that served as material.

This clone was observed once. Per the authors' pipeline: Nucleated cell number was recorded as an estimate derived from reference gene primer amplification. TCRdb's table, derived via immunoSEQ multiplex PCR, lists solely in-frame clones and lacks some. The DNA gave D and trimming, while V, J and clone size come from that table. Here the sample spans over 55,000 clones, 87% being singletons. CDR1 is LNHNV and CDR2 is YYDKDF in the germline V gene (reference sequence). CDR3 size: 13 residues. V dropped 3 bases and J dropped 7 bases, with 13 bases sitting between them. Sequencing was performed on peripheral blood. The sequence came from a man in his fifties with active COVID-19. The V and J genes are TRBV15 and TRBJ2-7, with D possibly matching TRBD1 (6 bases). The CDR3 nucleotides read TGTGCCACCAGCAGGTCACAGGGAAGAGAGCAGTACTTC. It is translated as CATSRSQGREQYF.